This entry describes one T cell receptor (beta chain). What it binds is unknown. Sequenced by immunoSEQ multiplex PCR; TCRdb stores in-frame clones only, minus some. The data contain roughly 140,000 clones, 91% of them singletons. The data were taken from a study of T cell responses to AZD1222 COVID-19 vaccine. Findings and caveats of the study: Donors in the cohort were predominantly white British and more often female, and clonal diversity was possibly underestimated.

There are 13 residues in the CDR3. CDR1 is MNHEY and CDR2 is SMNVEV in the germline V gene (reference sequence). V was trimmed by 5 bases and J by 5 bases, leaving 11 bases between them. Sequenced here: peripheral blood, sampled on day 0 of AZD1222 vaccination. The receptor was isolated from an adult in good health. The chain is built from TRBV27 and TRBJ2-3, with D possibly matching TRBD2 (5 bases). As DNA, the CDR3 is TGTGCCAGCAGTCGGACCCGGGGAGATACGCAGTATTTT. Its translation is CASSRTRGDTQYF.